Given below is one T cell receptor beta chain in context. Its matching antigen is unknown. This sample was taken from a study of cytomegalovirus exposure and HLA in healthy donors. CDR1 is SEHNR and CDR2 is FQNEAQ in the germline V gene (reference sequence). Trimming removed 4 bases at V and 2 bases at J, with 13 bases between. The CDR3 has 15 residues. Researchers ran the PCR with 60 Vbeta and 13 Jbeta primers. Generated by immunoSEQ multiplex PCR, the TCRdb table keeps only in-frame clones and is missing some. This table holds around 130,000 clones, approximately 80% found once. General study points: The investigators catalogued some 160 TCR beta chains as cytomegalovirus-associated. In a later analysis, DRB1 alleles had the most associated TCRs; HLA-C alleles the fewest. An analysis that was carried out later associated about 17,000 TCR beta sequences with HLA alleles at 0.05 false discovery rate.

Sample: PBMCs. J is TRBJ2-3 and V is TRBV7-9; perhaps TRBD1 as D (6 bases). The receptor's source is a woman aged 18-30 years in good health and CMV-seronegative. This chain's CDR3 is CASSSRDTNTDTQYF. The CDR3, as DNA: TGTGCCAGCAGCTCCCGGGACACAAACACAGATACGCAGTATTTT.